The present entry profiles one T cell receptor (beta chain) with its context. Its target is unknown. This sample is drawn from a study of T cells in Graves' hyperthyroidism and ophthalmopathy. On the study more broadly: At initial diagnosis, before any treatment had begun, peripheral blood was obtained. Broader study findings: The model made its ophthalmopathy prediction, and onset followed a median around 6.5 months later.

Patients with ophthalmopathy all had a Clinical Activity Score of at least 3, a NOSPECS grade of at least 4 and duration under 3 months. The CDR3 loop spans 13 amino acids. V dropped 3 bases and J dropped 5 bases, with 10 bases sitting between them. The germline V gene encodes CDR1 LNHDA and CDR2 SQIVND (reference sequence). The CDR3 regions of TCR beta were amplified from RNA transcripts. HTBI primers were employed in a first-round RT-PCR of the TCR CDR3. TCRdb re-derived calls from the multiplex PCR reads in MiXCR, one entry per CDR3 protein. The table includes about 600,000 distinct CDR3 sequences, more than 15% detected once.

This sequence joins TRBV19 and TRBJ2-5; D is possibly TRBD2 (6 bases). This clonotype was obtained from a woman aged 35 to 49 with Graves' ophthalmopathy. Specimen: blood. CDR3 DNA sequence: TGTGCCAGTAGTATGGGGGGACTGGAGACCCAGTACTTC. Translating gives CASSMGGLETQYF.